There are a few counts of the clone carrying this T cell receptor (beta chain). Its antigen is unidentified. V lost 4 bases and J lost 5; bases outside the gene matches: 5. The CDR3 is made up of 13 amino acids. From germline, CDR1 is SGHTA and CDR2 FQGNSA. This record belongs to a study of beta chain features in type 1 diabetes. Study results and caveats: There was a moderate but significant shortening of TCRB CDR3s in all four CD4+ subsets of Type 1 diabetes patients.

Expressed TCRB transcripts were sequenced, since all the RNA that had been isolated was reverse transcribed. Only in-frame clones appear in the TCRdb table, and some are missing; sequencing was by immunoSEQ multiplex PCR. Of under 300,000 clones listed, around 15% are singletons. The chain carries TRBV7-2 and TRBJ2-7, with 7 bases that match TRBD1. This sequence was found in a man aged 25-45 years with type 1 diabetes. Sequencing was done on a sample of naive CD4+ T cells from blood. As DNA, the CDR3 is TGTGCCAGCAGCTATCGACAGGGCCACGAGCAGTACTTC. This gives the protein CASSYRQGHEQYF.